This T cell receptor (beta chain) is drawn from a study of blood T cell repertoires in COVID-19. At the level of the study: The origin of the acute and convalescent COVID-19 samples was the United States, Italy and Spain.

The assay was immunoSEQ multiplex PCR, and TCRdb's table has in-frame clones only and misses some. The sample lists about 180,000 clones, roughly 86% occurring once. The source material was peripheral blood. The sequence came from a woman aged 25 to 39 with active or convalescent COVID-19.

CDR3 sequence (DNA): TGTGCCAGCAGCTTGGCCATAGCGGGAGTAAGAACAGATACGCAGTATTTT. Translated, it gives CASSLAIAGVRTDTQYF. J is TRBJ2-3 and V is TRBV5-8; 9 bases are a match to TRBD2. This CDR3 spans 17 amino acids. The V segment lost 0 bases and the J segment 3 bases; nucleotides outside the gene matches: 8. Germline loops: CDR1 SGHTS, CDR2 YDEGEE.